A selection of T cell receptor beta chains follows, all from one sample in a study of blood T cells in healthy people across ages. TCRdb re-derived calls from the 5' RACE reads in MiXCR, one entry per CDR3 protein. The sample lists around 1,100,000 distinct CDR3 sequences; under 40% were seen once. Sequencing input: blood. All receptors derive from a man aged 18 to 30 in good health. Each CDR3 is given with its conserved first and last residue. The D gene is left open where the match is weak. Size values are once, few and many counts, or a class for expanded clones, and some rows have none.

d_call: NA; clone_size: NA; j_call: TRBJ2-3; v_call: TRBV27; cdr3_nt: TGTGCCAGCAGTTCCCCACTACGATCCACAGATACGCAGTATTTT; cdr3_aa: CASSSPLRSTDTQYF
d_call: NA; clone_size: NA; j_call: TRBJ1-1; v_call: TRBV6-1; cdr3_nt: TGTGCCAGCAGTGAAGTGGGGTGGCAGGGTGAGAATGAAGCTTTCTTT; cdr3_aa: CASSEVGWQGENEAFF
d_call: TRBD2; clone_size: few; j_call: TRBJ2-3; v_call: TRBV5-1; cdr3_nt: TGCGCCAGCAGCACGGGACTAGCGGGGCGTACGCAGTATTTT; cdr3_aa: CASSTGLAGRTQYF
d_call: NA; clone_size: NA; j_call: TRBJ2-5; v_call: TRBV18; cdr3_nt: TGTGCCAGCTCATCACTCCAGAGGGCGAAAGAGACCCAGTACTTC; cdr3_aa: CASSSLQRAKETQYF
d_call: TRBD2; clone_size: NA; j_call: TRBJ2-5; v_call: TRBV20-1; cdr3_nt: TGCAGTTCATATCGAGCGGGGTCGACCCAAGAGACCCAGTACTTC; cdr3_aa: CSSYRAGSTQETQYF
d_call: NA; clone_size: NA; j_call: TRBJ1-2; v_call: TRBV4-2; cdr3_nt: TGTGCCAGCAGCCAAGATTTTTACCTTGTTGACTACTATGGCTGCACCTTC; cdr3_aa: CASSQDFYLVDYYGCTF
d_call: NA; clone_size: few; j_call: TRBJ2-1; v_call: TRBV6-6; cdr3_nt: TGTGCCAGCAGTTACTCTGGCCTGCCCTCTAACAATGAGCAGTTCTTC; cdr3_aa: CASSYSGLPSNNEQFF
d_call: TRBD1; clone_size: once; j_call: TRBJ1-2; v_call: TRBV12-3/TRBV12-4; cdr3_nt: TGTGCCAGCAGTTCCCGTGGGACAGGGCATGGCTATGGCTACACCTTC; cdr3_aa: CASSSRGTGHGYGYTF
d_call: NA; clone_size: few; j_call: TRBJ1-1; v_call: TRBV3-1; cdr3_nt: TGTGCCAGCAGCATGACGAGGGGGGCCTCTGAAGCTTTCTTT; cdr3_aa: CASSMTRGASEAFF
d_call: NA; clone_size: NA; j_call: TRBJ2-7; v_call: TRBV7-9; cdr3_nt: TGTGCCAGCAGCTTACTGGCCCTTGATCTCTCCTACAATGAGCAGTACTTC; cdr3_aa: CASSLLALDLSYNEQYF
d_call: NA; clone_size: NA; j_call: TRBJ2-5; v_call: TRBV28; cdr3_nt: TGTGCCAGCAGTTTTCCGGGACGAGCATCCTCCGAGACCCAGTACTTC; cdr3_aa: CASSFPGRASSETQYF
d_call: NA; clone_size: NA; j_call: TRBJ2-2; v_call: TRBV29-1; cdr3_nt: TGCAGCGTTGAAGGGCAGGCGAACACCGGGGAGCTGTTTTTT; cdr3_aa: CSVEGQANTGELFF
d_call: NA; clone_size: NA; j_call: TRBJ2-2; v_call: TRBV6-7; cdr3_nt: TGTGCCAGCAGCTACAGGGTTTGTGAGGAGCTGTTTTTT; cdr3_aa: CASSYRVCEELFF
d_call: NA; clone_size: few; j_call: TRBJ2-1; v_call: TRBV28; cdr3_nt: TGTGCCAGCAGTTTACGGGACAAGATGCCCAATGAGCAGTTCTTC; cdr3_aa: CASSLRDKMPNEQFF
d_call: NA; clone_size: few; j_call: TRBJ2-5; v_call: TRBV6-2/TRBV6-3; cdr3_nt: TGTGCCAGCAGTTACTCCCTGAACGGCCAAGAGACCCAGTACTTC; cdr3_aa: CASSYSLNGQETQYF
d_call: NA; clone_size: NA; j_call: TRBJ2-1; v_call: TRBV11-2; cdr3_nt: TGTGCCAGCAGCCAAAGAGGGTCTCGGCACAATGAGCAGTTCTTC; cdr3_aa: CASSQRGSRHNEQFF
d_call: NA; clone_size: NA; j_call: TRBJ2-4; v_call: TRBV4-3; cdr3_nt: TGCGCCAGCAGCCAACACCGAACTAGTGTAGCCAAAAACATTCAGTACTTC; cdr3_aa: CASSQHRTSVAKNIQYF
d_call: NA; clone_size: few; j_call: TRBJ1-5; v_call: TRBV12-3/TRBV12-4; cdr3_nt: TGTGCCAGCAGTTTTGCGGTAGGGGAGCCCCAGCATTTT; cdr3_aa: CASSFAVGEPQHF
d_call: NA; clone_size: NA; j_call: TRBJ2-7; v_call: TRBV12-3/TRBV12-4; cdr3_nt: TGTGCCAGCAGTTTAGACCACAATGAGCAGTACTTC; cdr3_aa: CASSLDHNEQYF
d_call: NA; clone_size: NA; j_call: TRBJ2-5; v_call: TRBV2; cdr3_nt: TGTGCCAGCAGTGAAAGGCAGGGAGAGGTAGAGACCCAGTACTTC; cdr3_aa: CASSERQGEVETQYF
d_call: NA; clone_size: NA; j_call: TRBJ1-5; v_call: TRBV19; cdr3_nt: TGTGCCAGTAGTCTCCGGGACACCTATAGCAATCAGCCCCAGCATTTT; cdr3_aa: CASSLRDTYSNQPQHF
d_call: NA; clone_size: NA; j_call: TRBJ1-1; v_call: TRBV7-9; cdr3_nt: TGTGCCAGCAGCAAAGGAGCGGCCGGGGACACTGAAGCTTTCTTT; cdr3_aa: CASSKGAAGDTEAFF
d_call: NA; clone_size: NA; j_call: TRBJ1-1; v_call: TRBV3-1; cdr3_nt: TGTGCCAGCAGAGCCAGGGGTGAAGCTTTCTTT; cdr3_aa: CASRARGEAFF
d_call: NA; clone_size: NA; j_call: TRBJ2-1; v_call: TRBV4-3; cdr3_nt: TGCGCCAGCAGCCAAGAGGAGGGGATTTATGAGCAGTTCTTC; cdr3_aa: CASSQEEGIYEQFF
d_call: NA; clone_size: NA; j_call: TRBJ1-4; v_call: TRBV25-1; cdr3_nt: TGTGCCAGCACCCCCGGCGGGGCACCCCAGGAGGAAAAACTGTTTTTT; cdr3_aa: CASTPGGAPQEEKLFF
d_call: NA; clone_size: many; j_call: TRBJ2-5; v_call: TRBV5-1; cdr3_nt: TGCGCCAGCAGCTTCTTTCGTGTAGGAGAGACCCAGTACTTC; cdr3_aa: CASSFFRVGETQYF
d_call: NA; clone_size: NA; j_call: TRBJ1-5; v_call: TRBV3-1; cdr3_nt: TGTGCCAGCAGCCCTTCGTTTGCGTATAGCAATCAGCCCCAGCATTTT; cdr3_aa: CASSPSFAYSNQPQHF
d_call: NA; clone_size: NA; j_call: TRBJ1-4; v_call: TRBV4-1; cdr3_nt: TGCGCCAGCAGCCAAGTCGGCCCAGAAAGGGCGGAAAAACTGTTTTTT; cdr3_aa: CASSQVGPERAEKLFF
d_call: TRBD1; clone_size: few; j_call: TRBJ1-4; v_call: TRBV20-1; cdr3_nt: TGCAGTGCTAGTCTAGGGGGCGCGAATGAAAAACTGTTTTTT; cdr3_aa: CSASLGGANEKLFF
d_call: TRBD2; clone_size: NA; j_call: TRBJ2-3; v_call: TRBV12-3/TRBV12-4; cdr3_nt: TGTGCCAGCAGTTTATGGGAGGGGACAGATACGCAGTATTTT; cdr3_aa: CASSLWEGTDTQYF
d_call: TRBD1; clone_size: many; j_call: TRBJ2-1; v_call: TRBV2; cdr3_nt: TGTGCCAGCAGCCGAGACAGGGTCTCGTACAATGAGCAGTTCTTC; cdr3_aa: CASSRDRVSYNEQFF
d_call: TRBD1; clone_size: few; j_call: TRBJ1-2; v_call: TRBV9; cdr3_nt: TGTGCCAGCAGAAAAATCCGGGACAGGGGTCCCTACTATGGCTACACCTTC; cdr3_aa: CASRKIRDRGPYYGYTF
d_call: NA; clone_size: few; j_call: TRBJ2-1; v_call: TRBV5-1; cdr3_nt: TGCGCCAGCAGCTTGGATAGCGGACGCAATGAGCAGTTCTTC; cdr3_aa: CASSLDSGRNEQFF
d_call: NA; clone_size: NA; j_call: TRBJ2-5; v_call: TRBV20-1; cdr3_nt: TGCAGTGCTAGAGATTTGTCGGGGAACCAAGAGACCCAGTACTTC; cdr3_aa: CSARDLSGNQETQYF
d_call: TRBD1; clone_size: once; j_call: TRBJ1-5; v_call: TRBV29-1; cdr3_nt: TGCAGCGCTGGCGGGACAGATAGCAATCAGCCCCAGCATTTT; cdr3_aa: CSAGGTDSNQPQHF
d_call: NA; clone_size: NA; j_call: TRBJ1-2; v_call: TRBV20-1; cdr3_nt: TGCAGTACATTCCTCAGGGAAGGAGATGGCTACACCTTC; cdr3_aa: CSTFLREGDGYTF
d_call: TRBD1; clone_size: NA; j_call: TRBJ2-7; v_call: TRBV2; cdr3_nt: TGTGCCAGCAGGCGGACAGGGTTGATTCGGGAGTACGAGCAGTACTTC; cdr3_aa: CASRRTGLIREYEQYF
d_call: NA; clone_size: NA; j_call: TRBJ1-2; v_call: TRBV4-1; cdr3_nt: TGCGCCAGCAGCCAAGATTGGGCGGAGAACTATGGCTACACCTTC; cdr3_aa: CASSQDWAENYGYTF
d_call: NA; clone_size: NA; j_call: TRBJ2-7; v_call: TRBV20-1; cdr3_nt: TGCAGTGCTAGAGATGACAGGTATTCCTACGAGCAGTACTTC; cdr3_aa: CSARDDRYSYEQYF
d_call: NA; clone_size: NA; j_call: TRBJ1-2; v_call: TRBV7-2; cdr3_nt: TGTGCCAGCAGCTTAGAGGGGCCAGTTAACTATGGCTACACCTTC; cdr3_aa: CASSLEGPVNYGYTF
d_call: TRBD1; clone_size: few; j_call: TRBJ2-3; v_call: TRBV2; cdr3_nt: TGTGCCAGCAGGGGGACAGGGGATAGCACAGATACGCAGTATTTT; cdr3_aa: CASRGTGDSTDTQYF
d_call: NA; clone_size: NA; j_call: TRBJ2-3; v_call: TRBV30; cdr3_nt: TGTGCCTGGTCCCAGGCCGAAAGTAGCACAGATACGCAGTATTTT; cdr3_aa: CAWSQAESSTDTQYF
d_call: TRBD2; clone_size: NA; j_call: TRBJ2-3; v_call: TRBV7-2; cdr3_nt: TGTGTCAGCAGCTTAGGGACTAGAACAATAGCATATACGCAGTATTTT; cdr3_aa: CVSSLGTRTIAYTQYF
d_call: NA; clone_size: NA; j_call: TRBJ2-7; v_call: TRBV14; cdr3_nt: TGTGCCAGCAGCCAAAGGGCCGGCTACGAGCAGTACTTC; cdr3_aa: CASSQRAGYEQYF
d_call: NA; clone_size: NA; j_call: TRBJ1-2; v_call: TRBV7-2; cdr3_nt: TGTGCCAGAGGGGACCCACAGAACTATGGCCACACCTTC; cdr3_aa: CARGDPQNYGHTF
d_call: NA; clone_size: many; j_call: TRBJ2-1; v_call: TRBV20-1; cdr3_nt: TGCAGTGCTGACACAGGGAGGAACGCGAATGAGCAGTTCTTC; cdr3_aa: CSADTGRNANEQFF
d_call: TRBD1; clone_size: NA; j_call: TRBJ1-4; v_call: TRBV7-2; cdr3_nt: TGTGCCAGCAGCTCGGGACAGATGTATGAAAAACTGTTTTTT; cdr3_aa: CASSSGQMYEKLFF
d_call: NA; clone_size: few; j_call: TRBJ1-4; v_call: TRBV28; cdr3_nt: TGTGCCAGCAGTTTAGACTGGGAGGAAAAACTGTTTTTT; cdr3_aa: CASSLDWEEKLFF
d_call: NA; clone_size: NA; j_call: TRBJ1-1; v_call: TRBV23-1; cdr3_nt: TGCGCCAGCAGTCTTGCAGGGGCGGCCACTGAAGCTTTCTTT; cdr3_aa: CASSLAGAATEAFF
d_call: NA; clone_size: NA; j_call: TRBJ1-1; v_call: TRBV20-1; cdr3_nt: TGCAGTGCTAGACTCGCACCTTACACTGAAGCTTTCTTT; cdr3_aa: CSARLAPYTEAFF
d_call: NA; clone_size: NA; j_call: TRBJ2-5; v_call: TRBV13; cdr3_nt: TGTGCCAGCAGCTTCTACAGGGTAGACCAAGAGACCCAGTACTTC; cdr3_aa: CASSFYRVDQETQYF
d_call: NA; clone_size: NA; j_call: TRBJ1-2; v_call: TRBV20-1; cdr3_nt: TGCAGTGCTAGAGAGGTCGGGGCCATCCCTAACTATGGCTACACCTTC; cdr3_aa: CSAREVGAIPNYGYTF